This T cell receptor (beta chain) was found in a study of OX40 agonist ivuxolimab in advanced cancers. This CDR3 is built from 15 residues. Germline CDR1 is SGHTA and CDR2 is FQGTGA. Unmatched junction bases numbered 4, after V lost 4 bases and J lost 5 bases. Assay used: immunoSEQ multiplex PCR; TCRdb lists only in-frame clones, some missing. Of around 140,000 clones in the sample, around 93% were seen once. About this clone itself: Antigen specificity is unknown.

Regarding the study as a whole: Certain nonresponders additionally had low normalized T-cell clonal expansion. Among expanded peripheral T cells, antigen specificity went undetermined.

The gene calls are TRBV7-3 and TRBJ2-3, with 12 bases fitting TRBD2. The sequenced sample was CD4+ or CD8+ T cells sorted from blood, obtained in a trial of the OX40 agonist ivuxolimab. This sequence was found in an adult with an advanced solid tumor such as melanoma, head and neck, liver or kidney cancer. The CDR3 bases are TGTGCCAGCAGCTATTTACTAGCGGGGGGAGATACGCAGTATTTT. It is translated as CASSYLLAGGDTQYF.